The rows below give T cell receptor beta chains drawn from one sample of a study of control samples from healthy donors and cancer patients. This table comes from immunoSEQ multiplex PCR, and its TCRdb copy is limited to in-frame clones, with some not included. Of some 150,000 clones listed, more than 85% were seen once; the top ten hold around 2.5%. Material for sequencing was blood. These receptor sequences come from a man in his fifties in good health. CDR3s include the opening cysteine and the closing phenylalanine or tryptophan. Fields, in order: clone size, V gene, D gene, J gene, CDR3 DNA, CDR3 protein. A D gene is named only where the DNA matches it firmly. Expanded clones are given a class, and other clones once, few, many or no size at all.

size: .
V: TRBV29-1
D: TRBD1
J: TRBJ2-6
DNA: TGCAGCGTTACCCGGGACAGCTCCTCTGGGGCCAACGTCCTGACTTTC
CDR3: CSVTRDSSSGANVLTF

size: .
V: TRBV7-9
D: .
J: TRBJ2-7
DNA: TGTGCCAGCAGCTTAGAAACAGGGAGCTCCTACGAGCAGTACTTC
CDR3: CASSLETGSSYEQYF

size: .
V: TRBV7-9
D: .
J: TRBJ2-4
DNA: TGTGCCAGCAGCCCGTATAAGGGGGAAAACATTCAGTACTTC
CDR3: CASSPYKGENIQYF

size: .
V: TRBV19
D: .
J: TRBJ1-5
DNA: TGTGCCAGTAGGAATATACAGGGCCGGGATCAGCCCCAGCATTTT
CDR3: CASRNIQGRDQPQHF

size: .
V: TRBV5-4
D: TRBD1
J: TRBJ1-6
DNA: TGTGCCAGCAGCCCAGGAGGACAGGGAGGGAATTCACCCCTCCACTTT
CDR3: CASSPGGQGGNSPLHF

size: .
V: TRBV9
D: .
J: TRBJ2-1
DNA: TGTGCCAGCAATCCGTCGGGACTGGAATACAATGAGCAGTTCTTC
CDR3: CASNPSGLEYNEQFF

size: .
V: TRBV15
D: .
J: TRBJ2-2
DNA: TGTGCCACCAGCAGAGTTCCTAAGGGGACCGGGGAGCTGTTTTTT
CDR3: CATSRVPKGTGELFF

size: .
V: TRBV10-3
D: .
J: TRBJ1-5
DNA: TGTGCCACAAACAGCCAACATAGCAATCAGCCCCAGCATTTT
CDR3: CATNSQHSNQPQHF

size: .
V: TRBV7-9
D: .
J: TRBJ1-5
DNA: TGTGCCAGCAGCTTAGGGTCGGTGGATAGCAATCAGCCCCAGCATTTT
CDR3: CASSLGSVDSNQPQHF

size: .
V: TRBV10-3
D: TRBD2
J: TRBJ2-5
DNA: TGTGCCACGGGACTAGCGGAAGAGACCCAGTACTTC
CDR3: CATGLAEETQYF

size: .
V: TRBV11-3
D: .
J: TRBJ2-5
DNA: TGTGCCAGCAGCTTAGAGGGACAACCTCTTTACTTC
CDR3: CASSLEGQPLYF

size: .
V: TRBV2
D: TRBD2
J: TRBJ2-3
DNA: TGTGCCAGCAGTGAAGCAAAGGGAGGGATGGCAGATACGCAGTATTTT
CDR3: CASSEAKGGMADTQYF

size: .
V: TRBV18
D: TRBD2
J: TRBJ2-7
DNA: TGTGCCAGCTCGTCCTCGTTGTGGCGGGAGGTCCCCTACGAGCAGTACTTC
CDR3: CASSSSLWREVPYEQYF

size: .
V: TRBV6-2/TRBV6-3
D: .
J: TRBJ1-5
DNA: TGTGCCAGCAGCCCTGTGGACAGAGGGAGCAATCAGCCCCAGCATTTT
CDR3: CASSPVDRGSNQPQHF

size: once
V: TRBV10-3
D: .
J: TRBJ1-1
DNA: TGTGCCATCAGTGAGGACACTGAAGCTTTCTTT
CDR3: CAISEDTEAFF

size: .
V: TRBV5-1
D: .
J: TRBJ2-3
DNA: TGCGCCAGCAGCTTGGGGCAGGGTTCAGATACGCAGTATTTT
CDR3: CASSLGQGSDTQYF

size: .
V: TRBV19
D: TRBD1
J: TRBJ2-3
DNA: TGTGCCAGTAGTACCCTCGGGACAGGGGATACGCAGTATTTT
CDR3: CASSTLGTGDTQYF

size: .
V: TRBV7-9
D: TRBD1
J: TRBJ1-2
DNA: TGTGCCAGCAGACCGGGACAGGGGGCGAACTATGGCTACACCTTC
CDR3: CASRPGQGANYGYTF

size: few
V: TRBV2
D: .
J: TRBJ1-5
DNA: TGTGCCAGCAGTCGAGGGACCCGAAGGCAGCCCCAGCATTTT
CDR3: CASSRGTRRQPQHF

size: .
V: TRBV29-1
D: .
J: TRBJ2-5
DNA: TGCAGCGTTGCAACAGGGCTGGGAGAGACCCAGTACTTC
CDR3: CSVATGLGETQYF

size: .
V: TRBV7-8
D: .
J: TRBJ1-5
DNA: TGTGCCAGCAGCTTAGAGTATGTGACAGGTCGTCAGCCCCAGCATTTT
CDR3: CASSLEYVTGRQPQHF

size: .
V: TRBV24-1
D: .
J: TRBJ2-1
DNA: TGTGCCGTGCAGGGGAGAATCTACAATGAGCAGTTCTTC
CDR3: CAVQGRIYNEQFF

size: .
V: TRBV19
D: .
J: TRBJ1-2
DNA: TGTGCCAGTAGTATGTCCGGGACAACTAACTATGGCTACACCTTC
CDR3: CASSMSGTTNYGYTF

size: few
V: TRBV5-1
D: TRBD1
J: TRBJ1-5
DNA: TGCGCCAGCAGCTCTACAGGGGGTAAACAGCCCCAGCATTTT
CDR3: CASSSTGGKQPQHF

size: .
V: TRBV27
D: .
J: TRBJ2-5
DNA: TGTGCCAGCAGTTGGGCGGGAAATTTGGGAGAGACCCAGTACTTC
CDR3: CASSWAGNLGETQYF

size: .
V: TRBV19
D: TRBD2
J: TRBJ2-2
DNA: TGTGCCAGTAGTTTGACCACTAGCGGGAGGGCGAAGGGTACCGGGGAGCTGTTTTTT
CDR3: CASSLTTSGRAKGTGELFF

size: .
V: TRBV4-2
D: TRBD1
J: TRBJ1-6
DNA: TGTGCCAGCAGCCAAGAGGGGACAGGGCATTCACCCCTCCACTTT
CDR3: CASSQEGTGHSPLHF

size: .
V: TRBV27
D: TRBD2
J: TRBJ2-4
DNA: TGTGCCAGCAGTTTAGGGCGGGAGGGCATTCAGTACTTC
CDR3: CASSLGREGIQYF

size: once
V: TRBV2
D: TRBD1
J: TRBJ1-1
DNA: TGTGCCAGCAGTGAACAGGGGGCGGTGAACACTGAAGCTTTCTTT
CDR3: CASSEQGAVNTEAFF

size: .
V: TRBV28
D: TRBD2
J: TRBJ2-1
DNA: TGTGCCAGCAGAGGACTAGCGGGAGACTCCTACAATGAGCAGTTCTTC
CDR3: CASRGLAGDSYNEQFF

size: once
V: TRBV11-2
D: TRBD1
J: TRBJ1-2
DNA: TGTGCCAGCAGCCCCACTTTGGACAGGGTTGGAGGCTACACCTTC
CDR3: CASSPTLDRVGGYTF

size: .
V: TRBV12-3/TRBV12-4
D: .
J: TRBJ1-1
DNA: TGTGCCAGCAGCTATGGCCCGAACACTGAAGCTTTCTTT
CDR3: CASSYGPNTEAFF

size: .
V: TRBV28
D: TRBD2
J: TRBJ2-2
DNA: TGTGCCAGCAGTACAACTAGCGGGGTGAACACCGGGGAGCTGTTTTTT
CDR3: CASSTTSGVNTGELFF

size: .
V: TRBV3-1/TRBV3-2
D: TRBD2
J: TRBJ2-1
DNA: TGTGCCAGCAGCCAAGATCAAGCGGGAGACTACAATGAGCAGTTCTTC
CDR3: CASSQDQAGDYNEQFF

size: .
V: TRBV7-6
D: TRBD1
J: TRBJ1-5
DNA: TGTGCCAGCCGATTTCCGGGACAGGTCAATCAGCCCCAGCATTTT
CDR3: CASRFPGQVNQPQHF

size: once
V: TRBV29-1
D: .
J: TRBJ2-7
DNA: TGCAGCGTTGAAGACCAGGGGATAGGCAACGAGCAGTACTTC
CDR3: CSVEDQGIGNEQYF

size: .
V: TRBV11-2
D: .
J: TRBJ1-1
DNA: TGTGCCAGCAGCTTAGCGGGGGCGAACACTGAAGCTTTCTTT
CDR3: CASSLAGANTEAFF

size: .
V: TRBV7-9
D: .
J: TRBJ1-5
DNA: TGTGCCAGCACCCGGCTAGGGCCAAATCAGCCCCAGCATTTT
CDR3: CASTRLGPNQPQHF

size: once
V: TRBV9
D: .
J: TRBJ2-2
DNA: TGTGCCAGCAGCGTAGCGGGAGTGATCGGGGAGCTGTTTTTT
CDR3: CASSVAGVIGELFF

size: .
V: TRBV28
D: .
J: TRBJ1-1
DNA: TGTGCCAGCAGGGGACAAATTGGGACTGAAGCTTTCTTT
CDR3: CASRGQIGTEAFF

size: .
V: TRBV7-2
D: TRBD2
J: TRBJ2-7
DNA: TGTGCCAGCAGCTCTTCCCTACCTACCCTAGCGGGATACGAGCAGTACTTC
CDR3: CASSSSLPTLAGYEQYF

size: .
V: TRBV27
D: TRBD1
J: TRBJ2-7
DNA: TGTGCCAGCAGTTTCGGAACAGGGGGCAACGAGCAGTACTTC
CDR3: CASSFGTGGNEQYF

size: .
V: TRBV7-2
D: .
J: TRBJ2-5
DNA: TGTGCCAGCAGCCCCCGGGTGGGAGAAGAGACCCAGTACTTC
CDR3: CASSPRVGEETQYF

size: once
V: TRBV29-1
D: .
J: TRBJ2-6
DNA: TGCAGCGTTGAAGATATTGCAGCTGGGGCCAACGTCCTGACTTTC
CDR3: CSVEDIAAGANVLTF

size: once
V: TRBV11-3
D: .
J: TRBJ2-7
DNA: TGTGCCAGCAGCTTAGTTCCATCCTACGAGCAGTACTTC
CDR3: CASSLVPSYEQYF

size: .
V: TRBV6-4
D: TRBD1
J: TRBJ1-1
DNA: TGTGCCAGCAGAGAGACAGGGAGGGACACTGAAGCTTTCTTT
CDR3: CASRETGRDTEAFF

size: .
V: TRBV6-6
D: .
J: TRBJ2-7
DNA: TGTGCCAGCAGTCTCTACCTGCGGAGGGCCGGAAGTTCCTACGAGCAGTACTTC
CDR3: CASSLYLRRAGSSYEQYF

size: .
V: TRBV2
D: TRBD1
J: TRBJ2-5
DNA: TGTGCCAGCACCCAGGGACAGGGGGCGGGGGAGACCCAGTACTTC
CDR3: CASTQGQGAGETQYF

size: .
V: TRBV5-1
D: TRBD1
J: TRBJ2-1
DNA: TGCGCCAGCAGCTTGGGACAGGGGGCGCCCAATGAGCAGTTCTTC
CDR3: CASSLGQGAPNEQFF

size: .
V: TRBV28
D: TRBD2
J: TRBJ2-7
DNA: TGTGCCAGCAGTAAAGGGACTAGCGGGAAGGCCTACGAGCAGTACTTC
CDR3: CASSKGTSGKAYEQYF

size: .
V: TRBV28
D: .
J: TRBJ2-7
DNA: TGTGCCAGCAGTTCTGCCCGGGAGAGAGCTTACGAGCAGTACTTC
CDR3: CASSSARERAYEQYF

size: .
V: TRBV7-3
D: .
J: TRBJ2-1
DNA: TGTGCCAGCAGCCTAGGCGGACAGCCCTACAATGAGCAGTTCTTC
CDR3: CASSLGGQPYNEQFF

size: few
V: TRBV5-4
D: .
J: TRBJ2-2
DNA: TGTGCCAGCAGCTTGGCCATCGGGAACACCGGGGAGCTGTTTTTT
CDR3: CASSLAIGNTGELFF

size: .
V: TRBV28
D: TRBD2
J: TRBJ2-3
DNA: TGTGCCAGCAGTAGCCATTCCGCGGGAGATACAGATACGCAGTATTTT
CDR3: CASSSHSAGDTDTQYF

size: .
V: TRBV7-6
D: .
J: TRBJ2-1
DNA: TGTGCCAGCAGCTTAGGGTACAATGAGCAGTTCTTC
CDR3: CASSLGYNEQFF

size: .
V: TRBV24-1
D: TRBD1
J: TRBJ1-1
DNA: TGTGCCACCAGTGACACAGGGGGGGCCACTGAAGCTTTCTTT
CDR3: CATSDTGGATEAFF

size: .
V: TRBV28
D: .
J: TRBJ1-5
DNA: TGTGCCAGCAAACCAGGGATCAATCAGCCCCAGCATTTT
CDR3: CASKPGINQPQHF